The next 6 T cell receptor beta chains were all read from a single sample in a study of OX40 agonist ivuxolimab in advanced cancers. Using immunoSEQ multiplex PCR, the repertoire was profiled, and TCRdb retains in-frame clones only, with some absent. The sample yields 72,000 or so clones, 75% to 90% seen once. Here the sequenced sample was CD4+ or CD8+ T cells sorted from blood, taken in a trial of the OX40 agonist ivuxolimab. All receptors come from an adult with an advanced solid tumor such as melanoma, head and neck, liver or kidney cancer.

V gene TRBV4-1 combines with J gene TRBJ2-2; the match to TRBD1 covers 8 bases. Looked up from germline, CDR1 is MGHRA and CDR2 is YSYEKL. This CDR3 has 16 amino acids. V shed 3 bases and J 1 base; nucleotides not matched to a gene: 4. This chain's CDR3 is CASSQRTGRNTGELFF. In DNA form, the CDR3 reads TGCGCCAGCAGCCAGAGGACAGGGAGGAACACCGGGGAGCTGTTTTTT.

The genes are TRBV5-1 and TRBJ2-2; TRBD1 matches at 10 bases. V lost 4 bases, J lost 6 bases, and 6 bases stayed unmatched. The CDR3 runs to 15 residues. Germline CDR1 reads SGHRS; CDR2 reads YFSETQ. The CDR3 DNA reads TGCGCCAGCAGCCCCCGGGACAGGGGATCCGGGGAGCTGTTTTTT. This gives the protein CASSPRDRGSGELFF.

The rearrangement uses TRBV11-2 and TRBJ2-1; D is unclear. V shed 5 bases and J shed 8 bases, with 10 bases lying between them. The CDR3 contains 12 residues. Germline-derived CDR1 and CDR2 are SGHAT and FQNNGV. As DNA, the CDR3 is TGTGCCAGCAGCCCCGACGCGGATGAGCAGTTCTTC. Translated, it gives CASSPDADEQFF.

V is TRBV25-1 and J is TRBJ2-5; 7 bases map to TRBD1. The germline gives CDR1 MGHDK, CDR2 SYGVNS. V trimming: 4 bases; J trimming: 5 bases; junction bases outside the gene matches: 7. The CDR3 runs to 14 residues. The CDR3 reads CASSVQGPRETQYF. For the CDR3, the DNA is TGTGCCAGCAGTGTACAGGGGCCGCGGGAGACCCAGTACTTC.

The chain is built from TRBV7-9 and TRBJ2-7; 7 bases agree with TRBD1. The CDR3 extends over 12 amino acids. CDR1 is SEHNR, CDR2 FQNEAQ, per germline (reference sequence). After removal of 4 bases from V and 13 bases from J, the junction contained 10 bases not matched to a gene. The CDR3 DNA reads as TGTGCCAGCAGCTCGAAACAGGGGAGCTGCTACTTC. The encoded protein is CASSSKQGSCYF.

This clone was counted a single time. The chain carries TRBV27 and TRBJ1-2; D possibly corresponds to TRBD1 (5 bases). V was shortened by 4 bases and J by 9 bases, with 15 bases between the two germline ends. The CDR3 covers 13 residues. Germline loops: CDR1 MNHEY, CDR2 SMNVEV (reference sequence). CDR3 region: CASSWGRANSYTF. The CDR3 nucleotides are TGTGCCAGCAGTTGGGGACGGGCTAATAGCTACACCTTC.